This T cell receptor beta chain appears in the sequencing data of a study of identical twins. Whole-study results and caveats: A partial confounding effect on zero-insertion analyses could come from invariant MAIT and iNKT cells.

This clonotype was counted at least ten times. Antigen unknown. Trimming removed 4 bases at V and 4 bases at J, with 11 bases between. This CDR3 is 13 amino acids long. Germline values: CDR1 SQVTM, CDR2 ANQGSEA. TCRdb reprocessed the 5' RACE reads with MiXCR, giving one entry per CDR3 protein. This table has 200,000 to 250,000 distinct CDR3 sequences, 6.5% appearing once. The same sample was also studied in work on T cells expressing NK-cell markers. As that report states: The TCR beta repertoires were obtained from sorted CD3+CD56+NKG2C+, CD3+CD56+NKG2C- and CD3+CD56-NKG2C+ T cells. Once again these clonotypes came out on top in the CD3+CD56-NKG2C+ fraction of a handful of donors.

The sequenced material came from CD8+ T cells sorted from blood. V is TRBV29-1 and J is TRBJ2-1, with unresolved D. The sequence was obtained from a woman between 18 and 29 years old in good health. CDR3 amino acids: CSVGPFRYNEQFF. The CDR3 coding sequence is TGCAGCGTTGGACCTTTCCGTTACAATGAGCAGTTCTTC.